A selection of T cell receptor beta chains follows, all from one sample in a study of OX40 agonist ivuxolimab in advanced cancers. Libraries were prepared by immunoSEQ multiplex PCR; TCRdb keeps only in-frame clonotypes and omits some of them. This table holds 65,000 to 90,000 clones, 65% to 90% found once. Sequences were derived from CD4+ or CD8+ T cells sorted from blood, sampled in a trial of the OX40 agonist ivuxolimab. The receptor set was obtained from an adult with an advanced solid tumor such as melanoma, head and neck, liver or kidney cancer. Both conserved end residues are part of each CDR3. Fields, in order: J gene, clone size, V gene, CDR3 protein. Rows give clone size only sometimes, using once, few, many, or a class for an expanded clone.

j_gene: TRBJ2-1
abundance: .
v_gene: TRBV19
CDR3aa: CASTTRRGAIGNEQFF

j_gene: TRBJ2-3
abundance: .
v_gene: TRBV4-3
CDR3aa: CASSREERQGSDTQYF

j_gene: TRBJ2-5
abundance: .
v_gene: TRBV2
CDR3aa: CASSIASGRQETQYF

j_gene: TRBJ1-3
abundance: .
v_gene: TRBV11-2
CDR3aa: CASSFQGGSGDTIYF

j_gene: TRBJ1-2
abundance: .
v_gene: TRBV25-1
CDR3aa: CASYPPRGEANYGYTF

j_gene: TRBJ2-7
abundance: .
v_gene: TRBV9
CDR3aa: CASSVGTGKTYEQYF

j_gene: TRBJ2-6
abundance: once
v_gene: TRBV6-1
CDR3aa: CASSEAGTRSGANVLTF

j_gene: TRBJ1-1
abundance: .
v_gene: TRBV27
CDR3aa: CASRPRTVNTEAFF

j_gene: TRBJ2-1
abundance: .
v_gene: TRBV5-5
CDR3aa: CASSPGAHNEQFF

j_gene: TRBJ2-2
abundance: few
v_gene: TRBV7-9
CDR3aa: CASSLRDRGETGELFF

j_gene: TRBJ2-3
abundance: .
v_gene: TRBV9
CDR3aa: CASGGAGTDTQYF

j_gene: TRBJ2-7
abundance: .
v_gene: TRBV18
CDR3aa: CASSPPGQGESEQYF

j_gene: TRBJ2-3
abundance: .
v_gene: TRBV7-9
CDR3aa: CASSTTLASTDTQYF

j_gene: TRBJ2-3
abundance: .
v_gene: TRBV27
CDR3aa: CASRGDTDTQYF

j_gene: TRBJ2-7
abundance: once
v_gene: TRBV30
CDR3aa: CAWSVVYEQYF

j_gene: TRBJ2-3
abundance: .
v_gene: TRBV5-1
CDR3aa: CASSPRWAADTQYF

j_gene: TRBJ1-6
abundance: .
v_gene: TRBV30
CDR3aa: CAWSTGNNSPLHF

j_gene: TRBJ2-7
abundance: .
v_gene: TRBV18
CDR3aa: CASSPQGRDEQYF

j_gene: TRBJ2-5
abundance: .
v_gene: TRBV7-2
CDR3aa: CASSPRTGEETQYF

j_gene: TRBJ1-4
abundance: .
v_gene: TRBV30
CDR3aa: CAWATRLGQGSEKLFF

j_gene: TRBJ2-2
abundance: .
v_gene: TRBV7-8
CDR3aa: CASSSSGANTGELFF